The 6 T cell receptor beta chains in this list originate from one sample, sequenced in a study of shared clonotypes between healthy human individuals. Repertoires were generated with immunoSEQ multiplex PCR, while TCRdb's copy carries only in-frame clones and drops some. The sample consists of millions of clones, 80% to 95% of them appearing once. The sequenced sample was naive CD4+ T cells from PBMCs. Subset specified: CD45RA+ positively selected. All receptors derive from a man aged 18 to 35 in good health. Some clones in this sample may be carry-over from other donors' samples.

V gene TRBV28 combines with J gene TRBJ2-3; 12 positions agree with TRBD2. Germline assignment: CDR1 MDHEN and CDR2 SYDVKM. V lost 7 bases, J lost 6 bases, and 8 bases stayed unmatched. The CDR3 spans 15 residues. CDR3 residues: CASMPLAGGGDTQYF. Here the CDR3 DNA reads TGTGCCAGCATGCCTCTAGCGGGAGGGGGGGATACGCAGTATTTT.

V and J are TRBV7-9 and TRBJ1-1; 10 nucleotides align to TRBD1. After removal of 1 base from V and 6 bases from J, the junction contained 8 bases not matched to a gene. Germline lookup yields CDR1 SEHNR and CDR2 FQNEAQ (reference sequence). The CDR3 contains 16 residues. The CDR3 region is CASSLDEGQGIPEAFF. DNA for the CDR3: TGTGCCAGCAGCTTAGACGAGGGACAGGGGATACCTGAAGCTTTCTTT.

The chain employs TRBV28 and TRBJ1-1; D unclear. V lost 5 bases and J lost 8, with 9 bases in between. This CDR3 is built from 11 residues. Looked up from germline, CDR1 is MDHEN and CDR2 is SYDVKM. The DNA of the CDR3 is TGTGCCAGCAGTCTGGGCCTCGAAGCTTTCTTT. Residues: CASSLGLEAFF.

The chain recombines TRBV5-1 with TRBJ1-1; D is uncertain. V was pared by 4 bases and J by 4 bases, with 14 bases between. CDR1 and CDR2 (germline): SGHRS, YFSETQ. This CDR3 comprises 14 residues. CDR3 DNA: TGCGCCAGCAGCCTCGGGGAGGTTGGCACTGAAGCTTTCTTT. This gives the protein CASSLGEVGTEAFF.

The V and J genes are TRBV18 and TRBJ2-2; unclear D gene. V lost 2 bases to trimming and J lost 1 base, with 8 bases between them. CDR1 KGHSH and CDR2 LQKENI come from the germline V gene. This CDR3 has 15 amino acids. The CDR3 sequence is CASSPMIGNTGELFF. In DNA form, the CDR3 reads TGTGCCAGCTCACCAATGATAGGGAACACCGGGGAGCTGTTTTTT.

J is TRBJ2-7 and V is TRBV28, with TRBD2 matching over 7 bases. Germline trimming cut 2 bases from V and 5 bases from J; bases unmatched to any gene: 0. Germline assignment: CDR1 MDHEN and CDR2 SYDVKM. The CDR3 runs to 12 residues. The CDR3 sequence: CASSLLADEQYF. CDR3 bases: TGTGCCAGCAGTTTACTAGCGGACGAGCAGTACTTC.